These 23 T cell receptor beta chains originate from one sample sequenced in a study of identical twins (dated by TCRdb to about 2016). Libraries were built with 5' RACE. The sample was run on an Illumina HiSeq 2000. TCRdb ran its own pipeline on the public reads, namely fastp trimming at Q25 and MiXCR clone calling, and kept in-frame beta chains. Identical CDR3 proteins give one entry, which carries the most common genes and DNA. Present in this sample are approximately 500,000 distinct CDR3 sequences, 13% to 15% of which were seen just once. Roughly 0.4% of the sample is taken by the ten largest. These data also formed part of another study, on yellow fever vaccine responses in identical twins.

Material: CD4+ T cells sorted from blood. Receptors originate from a woman between 18 and 29 years old in good health.

V gene TRBV4-1 combines with J gene TRBJ2-6; 7 bases match TRBD1. V dropped 0 bases and J dropped 2; count of bases not matched to a gene: 7. Germline V gene lookup returns CDR1 MGHRA and CDR2 YSYEKL. The CDR3 is 18 residues long. CDR3 protein: CASSQDNRGPPGANVLTF. The CDR3 nucleotides are TGCGCCAGCAGCCAAGATAACAGGGGACCCCCTGGGGCCAACGTCCTGACTTTC.

This clonotype showed up many times. V is TRBV29-1 and J is TRBJ2-5, with no clear D. In germline, CDR1 is SQVTM, CDR2 ANQGSEA. V shed 1 base and J shed 4 bases, with 7 bases lying between them. CDR3 length: 12 residues. This CDR3 reads CSVEGIGETQYF. The CDR3 DNA is TGCAGCGTTGAAGGAATTGGAGAGACCCAGTACTTC. Looking up the rest from reference TRBV29-1 and TRBJ2-5 gives the full variable domain: SAVISQKPSRDICQRGTSLTIQCQVDSQVTMMFWYRQQPGQSLTLIATANQGSEATYESGFVIDKFPISRPNLTFSTLTVSNMSPEDSSIYLCSVEGIGETQYFGPGTRLLVL.

The V call is TRBV24-1, the J call TRBJ2-4; D remains unclear. Germline values: CDR1 KGHDR, CDR2 SFDVKD. Trimming removed 6 bases from V and 2 bases from J, with 1 base in between. The CDR3 length is 11 residues. CDR3 coding DNA: TGTGCCACCAGTTCCAAAAACATTCAGTACTTC. This gives the protein CATSSKNIQYF.

The V and J genes are TRBV2 and TRBJ2-3, with D maybe TRBD1 (6 bases). Germline values: CDR1 SNHLY, CDR2 FYNNEI. CDR3 length: 14 amino acids. V shed 2 bases and J shed 2 bases, with 8 bases lying between them. The CDR3 loop is CASSENRDTDTQYF. DNA of the CDR3: TGTGCCAGCAGTGAAAACAGGGACACAGATACGCAGTATTTT.

This chain joins TRBV5-1 and TRBJ2-7; TRBD1 aligns across 7 bases. Germline V gene data show CDR1 as SGHRS and CDR2 as YFSETQ. The CDR3 has 19 residues. Losses at the gene ends were 5 bases for V and 0 bases for J; bases not matched to a gene: 20. As DNA, the CDR3 is TGCGCCAGCAGTTATACCGACAGGGTTACTTCCTTGAGCTCCTACGAGCAGTACGTC. It codes for CASSYTDRVTSLSSYEQYV.

The chain is built from TRBV24-1 and TRBJ1-5; the D is unclear. Germline CDR1 is KGHDR and CDR2 is SFDVKD. The CDR3 runs to 14 residues. V lost 7 bases to trimming and J lost 1 base, with 10 bases between them. The CDR3 loop reads CATRYTMSNQPQHF. CDR3 nucleotide sequence: TGTGCCACCAGATATACTATGAGCAATCAGCCCCAGCATTTT.

This clonotype was observed a handful of times. This chain uses TRBV5-1 with TRBJ2-3, with D hard to call. In germline, CDR1 is SGHRS, CDR2 YFSETQ. The CDR3 covers 15 residues. Trimming removed 5 bases at V and 3 bases at J, with 16 bases between. CDR3 amino acids: CASRQSALTTDTQYF. In DNA, the CDR3 is TGCGCCAGCAGGCAGTCAGCCCTAACGACAGATACGCAGTATTTT.

V and J are TRBV5-1 and TRBJ2-3; TRBD1 matches 7 bases. The CDR3 length is 14 residues. Germline CDR1 is SGHRS and CDR2 is YFSETQ. Unmatched junction bases numbered 3, after V lost 3 bases and J lost 2 bases. This chain's CDR3 is CASSWTGTTDTQYF. The CDR3 nucleotides read TGCGCCAGCAGCTGGACAGGAACCACAGATACGCAGTATTTT.

The count of this clonotype is one. The V call is TRBV10-3, the J call TRBJ2-2; TRBD2 agrees at 10 bases. V gave up 7 bases and J gave up 5 bases; unmatched junction bases: 1. In germline, CDR1 is ENHRY, CDR2 SYGVKD. The CDR3 has 13 amino acids. The CDR3 bases are TGTGCCATCAAGACTAGCGGGACCGGGGAGCTGTTTTTT. Protein product: CAIKTSGTGELFF.

The chain is built from TRBV20-1 and TRBJ2-7; 8 bases map to TRBD2. Losses at the gene ends were 3 bases for V and 7 bases for J; bases not matched to a gene: 8. CDR3 size: 13 residues. Germline CDR1 is DFQATT and CDR2 is SNEGSKA (reference sequence). The CDR3 protein is CSASPAGVLEQYF. Here the CDR3 DNA reads TGCAGTGCTAGCCCAGCGGGAGTTCTTGAGCAGTACTTC.

Ten or more counts support this clonotype. CDR3 protein: CSVAPGLGIGEQFF. CDR3 DNA: TGCAGCGTTGCCCCGGGACTAGGGATTGGTGAGCAGTTCTTC. V is TRBV29-1 and J is TRBJ2-1, with TRBD2 matching over 8 bases. J gave up 9 bases and V 4 bases, and 11 bases lay outside the gene matches. The germline gives CDR1 SQVTM, CDR2 ANQGSEA. The CDR3 sequence is 14 residues long.

This clonotype has a handful of counts. This chain connects TRBV12-3 or TRBV12-4 to TRBJ1-2; D perhaps matches TRBD1 (5 bases). The CDR3 sequence is 13 residues long. V was trimmed by 2 bases and J by 8 bases, leaving 12 bases between them. The CDR3 protein is CASSLRQGRGYTF. DNA of the CDR3: TGTGCCAGCAGTTTAAGGCAGGGCAGGGGCTACACCTTC.

The table lists this clonotype with a count of one. J is TRBJ2-5 and V is TRBV12-3 or TRBV12-4; 9 nucleotides match TRBD2. V shed 2 bases and J 6 bases; nucleotides not matched to a gene: 4. The CDR3 runs 14 residues. This CDR3 reads CASSLWLAGKTQYF. In DNA form, the CDR3 reads TGTGCCAGCAGTTTATGGCTAGCGGGAAAGACCCAGTACTTC.

There are a few counts of this clonotype. This chain links TRBV14 with TRBJ2-1, with 10 positions matching TRBD2. J gave up 1 base and V 2 bases, and 5 bases lay outside the gene matches. Germline CDR1 reads SGHDN; CDR2 reads FVKESK. The CDR3 has 17 residues. The CDR3 DNA reads TGTGCCAGCAGCCAATTACTAGCGGGGCAATCCTACAATGAGCAGTTCTTC. It translates to CASSQLLAGQSYNEQFF. Based on the CDR3 plus reference TRBV14 and TRBJ2-1, the full variable domain is EAGVTQFPSHSVIEKGQTVTLRCDPISGHDNLYWYRRVMGKEIKFLLHFVKESKQDESGMPNNRFLAERTGGTYSTLKVQPAELEDSGVYFCASSQLLAGQSYNEQFFGPGTRLTVL.

The chain combines TRBV6-1 with TRBJ2-7, with 7 bases fitting TRBD2. This CDR3 comprises 16 residues. Per the germline V gene, CDR1 is MNHNS and CDR2 is SASEGT. Trimming took 6 bases from V and 6 from J; bases not matched to a gene: 17. CDR3 protein: CASRQDWSAGVGEQYV. CDR3 nucleotides: TGTGCCAGCAGGCAGGATTGGTCGGCGGGAGTAGGCGAGCAGTACGTC.

This clonotype came up many times. This chain uses TRBV20-1 with TRBJ2-5, with D perhaps TRBD2 (5 bases). From germline, CDR1 is DFQATT and CDR2 SNEGSKA (reference sequence). The V end was cut by 0 bases, the J end by 5 bases, with 13 bases between. This CDR3 comprises 14 residues. As DNA, the CDR3 is TGCAGTGCTAGAGATGGGGTAGCGTTTGAGACCCAGTACTTC. This encodes CSARDGVAFETQYF.

V is TRBV20-1 and J is TRBJ1-1, with 9 bases that match TRBD1. Germline V gives CDR1 DFQATT, CDR2 SNEGSKA (reference sequence). The CDR3 runs 14 residues. The V segment lost 3 bases and the J segment 6 bases; nucleotides outside the gene matches: 8. CDR3 bases: TGCAGTGCTAGCCCTACAGGGGGCTCCGCTGAAGCTTTCTTT. Residues: CSASPTGGSAEAFF.

J is TRBJ2-7 and V is TRBV11-3; 11 nucleotides match TRBD2. The CDR3 has 14 amino acids. Per germline, CDR1 SGHNT and CDR2 YENEEA. J gave up 7 bases and V 5 bases, and 7 bases lay outside the gene matches. The chain's CDR3 is CASSPSGRNEEQYF. CDR3 bases: TGTGCCAGCAGCCCTAGCGGGAGGAACGAAGAGCAGTACTTC.

V usage is TRBV7-9 and J usage is TRBJ2-4; D perhaps matches TRBD2 (6 bases). This CDR3 spans 14 amino acids. Trimming took off 2 bases at V and 8 bases at J, with 13 bases between the two ends. CDR1 SEHNR and CDR2 FQNEAQ come from the germline V gene (reference sequence). The CDR3 here is CASSLREISDIQYF. As DNA, the CDR3 is TGTGCCAGCAGCTTACGGGAGATATCGGACATTCAGTACTTC.

The genes are TRBV7-9 and TRBJ2-2; possibly TRBD1 for D (6 bases). V lost 2 bases and J lost 7, with 11 bases in between. Germline loops: CDR1 SEHNR, CDR2 FQNEAQ (reference sequence). CDR3 length: 14 amino acids. The CDR3 here is CASSLLQGLGELFF. The CDR3 DNA is TGTGCCAGCAGCTTACTACAGGGCCTCGGGGAGCTGTTTTTT. The complete variable domain, with remaining parts taken from reference TRBV7-9 and TRBJ2-2, reads DTGVSQNPRHKITKRGQNVTFRCDPISEHNRLYWYRQTLGQGPEFLTYFQNEAQLEKSRLLSDRFSAERPKGSFSTLEIQRTEQGDSAMYLCASSLLQGLGELFFGEGSRLTVL.

The V call is TRBV4-2, the J call TRBJ2-7; D is tentatively TRBD1 or TRBD2 (6 bases each). The CDR3 is made up of 15 amino acids. V gave up 1 base and J gave up 3 bases, with 13 bases separating them. From germline, CDR1 is LGHNA and CDR2 YNFKEQ. The chain's CDR3 is CASSQVAGEDYEQYF. DNA of the CDR3: TGTGCCAGCAGCCAAGTAGCAGGGGAGGACTACGAGCAGTACTTC.

In its sample, this clonotype was seen a few times. The chain is built from TRBV20-1 and TRBJ2-7; 10 bases are a match to TRBD2. Trimming cost V 5 bases and J 7 bases; bases outside gene matches: 8. The length of the CDR3 is 13 residues. Looked up from germline, CDR1 is DFQATT and CDR2 is SNEGSKA (reference sequence). The CDR3 DNA follows: TGCAGTGCTGGGGGGCTAGCGGGAGATGAGCAGTACTTC. Its translation is CSAGGLAGDEQYF.

The rearrangement joins TRBV18 to TRBJ2-7; D ambiguous. The V end was cut by 2 bases, the J end by 0 bases, with 8 bases between. The CDR3 sequence is 14 residues long. Germline V gene data show CDR1 as KGHSH and CDR2 as LQKENI. The CDR3 DNA reads as TGTGCCAGCTCACCATCCGGAAGCTCCTACGAGCAGTACGTC. It translates to CASSPSGSSYEQYV.